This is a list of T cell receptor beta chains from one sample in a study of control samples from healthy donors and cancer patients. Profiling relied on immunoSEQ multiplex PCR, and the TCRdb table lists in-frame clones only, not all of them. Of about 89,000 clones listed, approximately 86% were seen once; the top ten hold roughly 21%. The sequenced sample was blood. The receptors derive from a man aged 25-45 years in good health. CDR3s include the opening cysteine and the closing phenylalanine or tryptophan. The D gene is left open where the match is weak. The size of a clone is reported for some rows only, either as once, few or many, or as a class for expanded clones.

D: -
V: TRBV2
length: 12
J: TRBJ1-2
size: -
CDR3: CASSVDGYGYTF
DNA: TGTGCCAGCAGTGTTGACGGCTATGGCTACACCTTC

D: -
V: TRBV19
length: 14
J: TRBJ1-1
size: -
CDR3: CASSIGRAATEAFF
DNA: TGTGCCAGTAGTATAGGGAGGGCAGCCACTGAAGCTTTCTTT

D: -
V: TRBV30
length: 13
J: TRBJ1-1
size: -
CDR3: CAWSLGFSTEAFF
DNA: TGTGCCTGGAGTCTAGGGTTTAGCACTGAAGCTTTCTTT

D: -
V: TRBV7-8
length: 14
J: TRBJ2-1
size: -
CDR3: CASSVRQSYNEQFF
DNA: TGTGCCAGCAGCGTGAGACAGTCCTACAATGAGCAGTTCTTC

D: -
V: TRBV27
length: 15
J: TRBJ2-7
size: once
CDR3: CASSLSPEGSYEQYF
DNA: TGTGCCAGCAGTTTATCCCCCGAGGGGTCATACGAGCAGTACTTC

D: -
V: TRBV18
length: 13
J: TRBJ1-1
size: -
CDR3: CASSPPRGPEAFF
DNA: TGTGCCAGCTCACCACCGAGAGGACCTGAAGCTTTCTTT

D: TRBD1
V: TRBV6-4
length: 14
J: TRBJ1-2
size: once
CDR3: CASSEGQPGRGYTF
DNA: TGTGCCAGCAGTGAGGGACAGCCTGGAAGGGGCTACACCTTC

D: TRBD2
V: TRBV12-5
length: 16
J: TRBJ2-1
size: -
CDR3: CASGLTSGGSYNEQFF
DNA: TGTGCTAGTGGTTTAACTAGCGGGGGATCCTACAATGAGCAGTTCTTC

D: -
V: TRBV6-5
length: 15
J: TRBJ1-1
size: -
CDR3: CASSPLGDWNTEAFF
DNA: TGTGCCAGCAGCCCACTAGGGGATTGGAACACTGAAGCTTTCTTT

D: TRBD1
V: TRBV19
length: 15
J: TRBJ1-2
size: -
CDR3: CASSVPGTGRGGYTF
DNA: TGTGCCAGTAGTGTTCCCGGGACAGGGAGAGGTGGCTACACCTTC

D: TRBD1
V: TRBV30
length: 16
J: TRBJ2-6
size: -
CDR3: CAWSRQGATGANVLTF
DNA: TGTGCCTGGAGCAGACAGGGGGCTACTGGGGCCAACGTCCTGACTTTC

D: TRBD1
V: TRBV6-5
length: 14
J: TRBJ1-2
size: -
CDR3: CASRGQGPGYGYTF
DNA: TGTGCCAGCAGGGGACAGGGTCCAGGCTATGGCTACACCTTC

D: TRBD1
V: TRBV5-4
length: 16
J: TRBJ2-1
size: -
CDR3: CASSLTGTGTYNEQFF
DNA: TGTGCCAGCAGTCTCACCGGGACAGGGACCTACAATGAGCAGTTCTTC

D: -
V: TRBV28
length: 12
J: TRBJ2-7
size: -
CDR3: CASSSSSYEQYF
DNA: TGTGCCAGCAGTTCCTCCTCTTACGAGCAGTACTTC

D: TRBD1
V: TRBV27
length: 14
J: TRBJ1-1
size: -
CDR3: CASIRQGADTEAFF
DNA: TGTGCCAGCATCCGACAGGGCGCCGACACTGAAGCTTTCTTT

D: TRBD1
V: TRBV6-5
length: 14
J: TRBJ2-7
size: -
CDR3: CARKGQGDDYEQYF
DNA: TGTGCCAGAAAGGGACAGGGGGACGACTACGAGCAGTACTTC

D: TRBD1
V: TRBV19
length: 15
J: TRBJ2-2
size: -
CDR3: CASNSGGINTGELFF
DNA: TGTGCCAGTAACTCAGGGGGTATCAACACCGGGGAGCTGTTTTTT

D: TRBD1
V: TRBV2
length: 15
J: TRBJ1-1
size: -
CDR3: CASSARDRANTEAFF
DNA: TGTGCCAGCAGTGCCCGGGACAGGGCGAACACTGAAGCTTTCTTT

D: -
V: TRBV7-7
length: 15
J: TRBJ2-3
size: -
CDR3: CASSLVGGRSDTQYF
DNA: TGTGCTAGCAGCTTAGTGGGGGGGCGATCAGATACGCAGTATTTT

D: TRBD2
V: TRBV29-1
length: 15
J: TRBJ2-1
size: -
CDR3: CSAGLAGNIGNEQFF
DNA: TGCAGCGCCGGACTAGCGGGTAACATCGGGAATGAGCAGTTCTTC

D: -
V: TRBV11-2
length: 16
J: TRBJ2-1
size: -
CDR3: CASSLVRGGSYNEQFF
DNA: TGTGCCAGCAGCTTAGTTAGGGGGGGGTCCTACAATGAGCAGTTCTTC

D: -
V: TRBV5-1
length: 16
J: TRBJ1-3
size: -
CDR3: CASSLGPLYTGNTIYF
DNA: TGCGCCAGCAGCTTGGGTCCTCTTTATACTGGAAACACCATATATTTT

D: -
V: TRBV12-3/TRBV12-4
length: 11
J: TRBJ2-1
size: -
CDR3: CASQIEFEQFF
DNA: TGTGCCAGCCAAATCGAATTTGAGCAGTTCTTC

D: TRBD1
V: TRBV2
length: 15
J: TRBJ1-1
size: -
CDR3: CASRLPDRANTEAFF
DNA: TGTGCCAGCAGACTTCCCGACAGGGCGAACACTGAAGCTTTCTTT

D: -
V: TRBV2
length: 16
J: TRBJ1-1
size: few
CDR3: CASSLGSGRRNTEAFF
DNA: TGTGCCAGCAGTCTAGGCTCTGGGCGGCGGAACACTGAAGCTTTCTTT

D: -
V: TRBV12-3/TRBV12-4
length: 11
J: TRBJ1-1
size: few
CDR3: CASSTASEAFF
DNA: TGTGCCAGCAGTACGGCTAGTGAAGCTTTCTTT